One sample yielded the 14 T cell receptor beta chains listed below, sequenced in a study of T cells after yellow fever vaccination. TCRdb processed the 5' RACE reads anew with MiXCR; each CDR3 protein has one entry. The repertoire includes more than 90,000 distinct CDR3 sequences, 7.5% to 9.5% of them detected once, and 25% sits in the top ten. This sample comprised CD8+ T cells sorted from PBMCs, obtained 45 days after the yellow fever booster vaccination. The receptors derive from a man aged 25 to 45 who received the YFV17D yellow fever vaccine.

There are many counts of this clonotype. DNA of the CDR3: TGTGCCAGCAGCCCTCCGGAATGGGACCCCAAGAACGAGCAGTACTTC. Its protein is CASSPPEWDPKNEQYF. V and J are TRBV7-6 and TRBJ2-7; either TRBD1 or TRBD2 may fit D (5 bases each). The CDR3 sequence is 16 residues long. Germline V gene data show CDR1 as SGHVS and CDR2 as FNYEAQ. The V end lost 5 bases, the J end lost 5 bases, and 22 bases lay between the germline ends.

The sample holds a few counts of this clonotype. The V call is TRBV5-1, the J call TRBJ2-1; TRBD2 matches at 7 bases. Unmatched junction bases numbered 0, after V lost 2 bases and J lost 7 bases. CDR3 length: 12 residues. CDR1 is SGHRS, CDR2 YFSETQ, per germline. In DNA, the CDR3 is TGCGCCAGCAGCTTCGGGAGGAATGAGCAGTTCTTC. Translation gives CASSFGRNEQFF.

This clonotype turned up a few times. The gene calls are TRBV6-1 and TRBJ2-1; 7 positions match TRBD2. The V gene end was trimmed by 6 bases and the J gene end by 4 bases; junction bases not matched to a gene: 12. The germline CDR1 and CDR2 sequences are MNHNS and SASEGT. This CDR3 region has 16 residues. The DNA for the CDR3 is TGTGCCAGCAGACCTTTTTTGGCTAGCGGATACAATGAGCAGTTCTTC. Translated, it gives CASRPFLASGYNEQFF.

This clonotype was observed many times. The chain couples TRBV27 to TRBJ2-3; D is unresolved. This CDR3 contains 13 residues. Trimming stripped 3 bases from V and 4 bases from J, with 8 bases between. Germline V lookup: CDR1 MNHEY, CDR2 SMNVEV (reference sequence). The CDR3, as DNA: TGTGCCAGCAGTTTTACCATGGCAGATACGCAGTATTTT. Translation gives CASSFTMADTQYF.

This clonotype was recorded at least ten times. The chain combines TRBV5-8 with TRBJ2-7, with a weak D call TRBD2 (5 bases). This CDR3 has 13 amino acids. V was trimmed by 0 bases and J by 3 bases, leaving 7 bases between them. Looked up from germline, CDR1 is SGHTS and CDR2 is YDEGEE. This chain's CDR3 is CASSLEADYEQYF. CDR3 in DNA: TGTGCCAGCAGCTTGGAAGCGGACTACGAGCAGTACTTC.

This clonotype showed up many times. The gene calls are TRBV7-2 and TRBJ2-1; 7 positions match TRBD1. With 5 bases clipped from V and 7 bases from J, the junction kept 14 bases outside the gene matches. From germline, CDR1 is SGHTA and CDR2 FQGNSA. CDR3 size: 16 residues. CDR3 residues: CASSALRGGSGNEQFF. CDR3 coding DNA: TGTGCCAGCAGCGCCCTGAGAGGGGGCTCGGGGAATGAGCAGTTCTTC. The full variable domain, in which reference TRBV7-2 and TRBJ2-1 provide the parts outside the CDR3, is GAGVSQSPSNKVTEKGKDVELRCDPISGHTALYWYRQSLGQGLEFLIYFQGNSAPDKSGLPSDRFSAERTGGSVSTLTIQRTQQEDSAVYLCASSALRGGSGNEQFFGPGTRLTVL.

This clonotype was counted ten times or more. V gene TRBV20-1 combines with J gene TRBJ2-1; 7 bases align to TRBD2. Per germline, CDR1 DFQATT and CDR2 SNEGSKA (reference sequence). The V segment lost 0 bases and the J segment 0 bases; nucleotides outside the gene matches: 5. The CDR3 runs to 16 residues. The DNA for the CDR3 is TGCAGTGCTAGAGATCTTGGCGGGAGCTCCTACAATGAGCAGTTCTTC. It encodes CSARDLGGSSYNEQFF.

Remarks on this clonotype: This may stem from a read error, because a much larger clone lies one nucleotide away. This rearrangement joins TRBV12-3 or TRBV12-4 to TRBJ2-3; 10 bases fit TRBD2. The CDR3 has 15 amino acids. The DNA for the CDR3 is TGTACCAGCTCGGTAGCGGGAGGCTTCACAGATACGCAGTATTTT. Translated, it gives CTSSVAGGFTDTQYF.

This clonotype was seen many times. This sequence joins TRBV6-1 and TRBJ2-1; 9 bases align to TRBD2. Germline values: CDR1 MNHNS, CDR2 SASEGT. Trimming took 7 bases from V and 7 from J; bases not matched to a gene: 11. The CDR3 has 15 amino acids. The CDR3 bases are TGTGCCAGCACCACACGCCTAGCGGGGACTAATGAGCAGTTCTTC. Amino acids: CASTTRLAGTNEQFF.

This clonotype was detected many times. V is TRBV9 and J is TRBJ2-5; D is possibly TRBD1 or TRBD2 (6 bases each). This CDR3 has 14 amino acids. Trimming removed 1 base from V and 5 bases from J, with 12 bases in between. CDR1 is SGDLS, CDR2 YYNGEE, per germline. The CDR3 coding sequence is TGTGCCAGCAGCGTATCGGGGGCGTATGAGACCCAGTACTTC. The encoded protein is CASSVSGAYETQYF. Using reference TRBV9 and TRBJ2-5 for the parts outside the CDR3, the full variable domain is DSGVTQTPKHLITATGQRVTLRCSPRSGDLSVYWYQQSLDQGLQFLIQYYNGEERAKGNILERFSAQQFPDLHSELNLSSLELGDSALYFCASSVSGAYETQYFGPGTRLLVL.

This rearrangement joins TRBV6-5 to TRBJ2-1; 8 bases agree with TRBD2. The CDR3 covers 14 residues. From germline, CDR1 is MNHEY and CDR2 SVGAGI. After removal of 0 bases from V and 7 bases from J, the junction contained 2 bases not matched to a gene. Here the CDR3 reads CASSYSPSGNEQFF. The CDR3 bases are TGTGCCAGCAGTTACTCGCCTAGCGGGAATGAGCAGTTCTTC.

This clonotype was detected many times. The V call is TRBV5-1, the J call TRBJ2-7; D not certain. In germline, CDR1 is SGHRS, CDR2 YFSETQ. This CDR3 is 13 amino acids long. Trimming shortened V by 8 bases and J by 6 bases, and 18 bases separated the two germline ends. CDR3 DNA: TGCGCCAGTCAGACGGACCTGCCTGGCGAGCAGTACTTC. This translates into CASQTDLPGEQYF.

This clonotype has a count of ten or more. The rearrangement uses TRBV7-6 and TRBJ2-1, with D unclear. CDR3 size: 15 residues. Germline V gene data show CDR1 as SGHVS and CDR2 as FNYEAQ. Between the trimmed V and J ends, which lost 2 bases and 4 bases, there was a span of 12 bases. DNA for the CDR3: TGTGCCAGCAGCTTAAGTATCCAGGAGTACAATGAGCAGTTCTTC. The encoded protein is CASSLSIQEYNEQFF.

CDR3 loop: CASSYGLGHETQYF. DNA of the CDR3: TGTGCCAGCAGTTACGGGCTAGGGCATGAGACCCAGTACTTC. This chain links TRBV6-5 with TRBJ2-5; D remains unclear. CDR1 MNHEY and CDR2 SVGAGI come from the germline V gene. CDR3 length equals 14 residues. Trimming removed 2 bases at V and 5 bases at J, with 12 bases between.